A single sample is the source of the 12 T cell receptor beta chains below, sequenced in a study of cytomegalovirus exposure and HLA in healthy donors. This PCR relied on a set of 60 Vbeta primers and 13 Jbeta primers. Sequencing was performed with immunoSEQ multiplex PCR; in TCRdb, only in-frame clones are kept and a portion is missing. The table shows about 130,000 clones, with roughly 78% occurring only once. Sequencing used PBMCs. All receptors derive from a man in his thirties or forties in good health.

CDR3 loop: CASSPYLSTEAFF. CDR3 nucleotide sequence: TGTGCCAGCAGTCCTTATTTGTCCACTGAAGCTTTCTTT. The chain carries TRBV28 and TRBJ1-1; D gene ambiguous. Trimming left V 5 bases short and J 4 bases short, with 11 bases between. This CDR3 comprises 13 residues. Germline CDR1 MDHEN, CDR2 SYDVKM.

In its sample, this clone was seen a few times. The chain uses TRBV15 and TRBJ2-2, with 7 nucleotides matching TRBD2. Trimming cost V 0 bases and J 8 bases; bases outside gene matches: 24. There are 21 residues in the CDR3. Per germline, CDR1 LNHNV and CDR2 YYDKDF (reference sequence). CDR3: CATSRDRQGLRGSRVGGELFF. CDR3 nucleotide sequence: TGTGCCACCAGCAGAGACCGACAAGGACTGCGCGGGAGTAGGGTCGGAGGGGAGCTGTTTTTT. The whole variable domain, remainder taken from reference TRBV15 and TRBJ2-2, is DAMVIQNPRYQVTQFGKPVTLSCSQTLNHNVMYWYQQKSSQAPKLLFHYYDKDFNNEADTPDNFQSRRPNTSFCFLDIRSPGLGDTAMYLCATSRDRQGLRGSRVGGELFFGEGSRLTVL.

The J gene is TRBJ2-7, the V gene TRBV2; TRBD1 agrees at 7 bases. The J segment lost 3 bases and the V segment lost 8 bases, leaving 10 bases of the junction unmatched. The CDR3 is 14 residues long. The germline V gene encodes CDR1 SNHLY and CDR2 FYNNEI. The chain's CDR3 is CASSNRQGVYEQYF. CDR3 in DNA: TGTGCCAGCTCCAACCGGCAGGGGGTCTACGAGCAGTACTTC.

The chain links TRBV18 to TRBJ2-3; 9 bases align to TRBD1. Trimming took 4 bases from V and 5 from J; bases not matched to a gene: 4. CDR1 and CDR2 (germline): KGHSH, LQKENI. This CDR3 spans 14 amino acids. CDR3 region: CASSLGTGRDTQYF. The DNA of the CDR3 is TGTGCCAGCTCACTAGGGACAGGGAGAGATACGCAGTATTTT.

The CDR3 here is CAISVETGLDGYTF. CDR3 nucleotide sequence: TGTGCCATCAGTGTTGAGACAGGGCTGGATGGCTACACCTTC. This rearrangement joins TRBV10-3 to TRBJ1-2; 7 bases are shared with TRBD1. This CDR3 has 14 residues. V was pared by 4 bases and J by 6 bases, with 8 bases of the junction left unmatched. Germline lookup yields CDR1 ENHRY and CDR2 SYGVKD.

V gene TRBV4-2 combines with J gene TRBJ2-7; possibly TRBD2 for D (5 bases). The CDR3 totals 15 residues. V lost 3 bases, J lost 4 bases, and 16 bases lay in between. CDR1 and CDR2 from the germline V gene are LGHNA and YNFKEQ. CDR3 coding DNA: TGTGCCAGCAGCCAGGAACGCTACGGACTTTACGAGCAGTACTTC. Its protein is CASSQERYGLYEQYF.

In DNA form, the CDR3 reads TGTGCCAGTAGTAGCGAGCCTCCCTACGAGCAGTACTTC. Its translation: CASSSEPPYEQYF. This chain uses TRBV19 with TRBJ2-7; no reliable D call. CDR3 length equals 13 residues. Trimming removed 4 bases from V and 2 bases from J, with 9 bases in between. From germline, CDR1 is LNHDA and CDR2 SQIVND (reference sequence).

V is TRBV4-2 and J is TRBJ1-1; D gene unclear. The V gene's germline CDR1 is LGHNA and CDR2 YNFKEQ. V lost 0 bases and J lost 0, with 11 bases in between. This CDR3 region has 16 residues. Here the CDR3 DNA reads TGTGCCAGCAGCCAAGAAGTGGCGGTTGTGAACACTGAAGCTTTCTTT. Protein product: CASSQEVAVVNTEAFF.

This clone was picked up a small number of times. CDR3 DNA sequence: TGTGCCAGCGGTGGTCAAGGAGGAAATGAAAAACTGTTTTTT. It yields the protein CASGGQGGNEKLFF. This chain joins TRBV6-6 and TRBJ1-4; D uncertain. This CDR3 comprises 14 residues. The V gene's germline CDR1 is MNHNY and CDR2 SVGAGI (reference sequence). V gave up 8 bases and J gave up 5 bases, with 15 bases separating them.

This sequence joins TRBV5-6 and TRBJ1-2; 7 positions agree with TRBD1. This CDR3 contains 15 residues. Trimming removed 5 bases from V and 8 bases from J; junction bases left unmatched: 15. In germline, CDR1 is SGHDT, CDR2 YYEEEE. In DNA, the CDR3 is TGTGCCAGCAGAACGACTAGACAGGGACTTGTCGGCTACACCTTC. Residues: CASRTTRQGLVGYTF.

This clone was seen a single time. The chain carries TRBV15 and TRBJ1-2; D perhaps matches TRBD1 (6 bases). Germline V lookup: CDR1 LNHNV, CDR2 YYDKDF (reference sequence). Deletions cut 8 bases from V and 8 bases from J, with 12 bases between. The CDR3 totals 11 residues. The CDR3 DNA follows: TGTGCCACCCGTGAGGGACACGGCTACACCTTC. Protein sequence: CATREGHGYTF.

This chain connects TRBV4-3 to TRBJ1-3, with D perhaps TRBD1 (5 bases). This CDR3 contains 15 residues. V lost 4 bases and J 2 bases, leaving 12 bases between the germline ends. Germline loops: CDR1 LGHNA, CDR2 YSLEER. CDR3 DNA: TGCGCCAGCAGCCCCTGGGGGGTTACTGGAAACACCATATATTTT. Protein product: CASSPWGVTGNTIYF.